The entry below gives a single T cell receptor (beta chain) sequence along with its context. Its antigen remains unidentified. This sample was taken from a study of T cell responses to AZD1222 COVID-19 vaccine. Study details: Second-dose intervals near 4 or 12 weeks were combined. Whole-study findings and limits: Clonal diversity was possibly underestimated; the donors were predominantly white British and more often female. Regions 160-218 and 743-854 held dominance among vaccine-associated CD4 TCRs, which spanned spike. Compared with day 0, the breadth and depth of the Spike-specific TCR repertoire rose significantly after two doses of AZD1222.

TCRdb keeps only in-frame clones here, not all; method: immunoSEQ multiplex PCR. The table lists some 120,000 clones, 70% to 90% of them singletons. With 0 bases clipped from V and 5 bases from J, the junction kept 1 base outside the gene matches. CDR1 and CDR2 (germline): KGHDR, SFDVKD. This CDR3 is 15 amino acids long. The sequence was collected from an adult in good health. This rearrangement joins TRBV24-1 to TRBJ2-1, with TRBD1 matching over 9 bases. The material was peripheral blood, obtained on day 0 of AZD1222 vaccination. The CDR3 sequence: CATSDLGTGNNEQFF. CDR3 in DNA: TGTGCCACCAGTGATTTGGGGACAGGGAACAATGAGCAGTTCTTC.